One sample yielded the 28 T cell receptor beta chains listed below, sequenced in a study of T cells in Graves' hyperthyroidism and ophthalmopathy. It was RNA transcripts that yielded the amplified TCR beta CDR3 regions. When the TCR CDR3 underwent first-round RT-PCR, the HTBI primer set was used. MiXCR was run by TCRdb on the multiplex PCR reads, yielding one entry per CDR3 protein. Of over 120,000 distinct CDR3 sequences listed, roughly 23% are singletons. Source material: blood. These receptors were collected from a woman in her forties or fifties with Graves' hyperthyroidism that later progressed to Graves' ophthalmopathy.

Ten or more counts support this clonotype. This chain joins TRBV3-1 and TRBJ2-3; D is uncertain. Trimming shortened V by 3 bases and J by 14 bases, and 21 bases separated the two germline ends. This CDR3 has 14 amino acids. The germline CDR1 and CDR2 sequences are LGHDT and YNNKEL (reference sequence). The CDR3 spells CASSQQSRGTSRYF. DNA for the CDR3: TGTGCCAGCAGCCAGCAATCACGAGGAACCTCGCGGTATTTT.

The CDR3 coding sequence is TGCGCCAGCAGCTTACCAGCGGCATCGGAAGGGACCCAGTACTTC. Its protein is CASSLPAASEGTQYF. This chain joins TRBV5-1 and TRBJ2-5, with TRBD2 as a possible D gene (5 bases). V was cut by 2 bases and J by 7 bases, with 18 bases left in between. The CDR3 sequence is 15 residues long. Germline V gives CDR1 SGHRS, CDR2 YFSETQ.

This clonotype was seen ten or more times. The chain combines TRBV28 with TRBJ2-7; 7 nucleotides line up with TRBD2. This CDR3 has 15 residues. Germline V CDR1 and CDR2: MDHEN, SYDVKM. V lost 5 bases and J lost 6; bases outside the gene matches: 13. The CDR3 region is CASSHFGGGVSEQYF. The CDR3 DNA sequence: TGTGCCAGCAGTCACTTCGGGGGAGGGGTAAGCGAGCAGTACTTC.

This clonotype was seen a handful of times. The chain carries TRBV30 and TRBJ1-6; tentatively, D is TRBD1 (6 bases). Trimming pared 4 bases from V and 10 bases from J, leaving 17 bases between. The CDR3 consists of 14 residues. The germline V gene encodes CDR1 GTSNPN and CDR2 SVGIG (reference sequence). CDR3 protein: CAWKFAQGGSPLHF. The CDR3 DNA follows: TGTGCCTGGAAGTTTGCACAGGGAGGGTCACCCCTCCACTTT. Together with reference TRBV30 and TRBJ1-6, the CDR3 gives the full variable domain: SQTIHQWPATLVQPVGSPLSLECTVEGTSNPNLYWYRQAAGRGLQLLFYSVGIGQISSEVPQNLSASRPQDRQFILSSKKLLLSDSGFYLCAWKFAQGGSPLHFGNGTRLTVT.

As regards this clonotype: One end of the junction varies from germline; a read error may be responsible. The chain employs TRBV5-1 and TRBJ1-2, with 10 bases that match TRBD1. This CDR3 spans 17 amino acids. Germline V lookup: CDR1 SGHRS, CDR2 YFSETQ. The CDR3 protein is CASSLLGTGAANYGYTF. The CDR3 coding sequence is TGTGCCAGCAGCCTTCTCGGGACAGGGGCAGCGAACTATGGCTACACCTTC.

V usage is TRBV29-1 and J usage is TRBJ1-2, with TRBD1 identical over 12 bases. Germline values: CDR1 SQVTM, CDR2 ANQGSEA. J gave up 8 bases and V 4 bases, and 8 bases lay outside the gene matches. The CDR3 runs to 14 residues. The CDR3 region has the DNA TGCAGCGTTGGTACCGGGACAGGGGGCGGCGGCTACACCTTC. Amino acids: CSVGTGTGGGGYTF. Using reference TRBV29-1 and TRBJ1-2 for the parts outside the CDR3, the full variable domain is SAVISQKPSRDICQRGTSLTIQCQVDSQVTMMFWYRQQPGQSLTLIATANQGSEATYESGFVIDKFPISRPNLTFSTLTVSNMSPEDSSIYLCSVGTGTGGGGYTFGSGTRLTVV.

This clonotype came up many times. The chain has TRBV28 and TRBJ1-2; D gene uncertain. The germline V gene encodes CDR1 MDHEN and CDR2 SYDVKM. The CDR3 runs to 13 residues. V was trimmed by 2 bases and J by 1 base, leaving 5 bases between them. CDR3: CASSLGRNYGYTF. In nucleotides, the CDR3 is TGTGCCAGCAGTTTAGGGCGTAACTATGGCTACACCTTC.

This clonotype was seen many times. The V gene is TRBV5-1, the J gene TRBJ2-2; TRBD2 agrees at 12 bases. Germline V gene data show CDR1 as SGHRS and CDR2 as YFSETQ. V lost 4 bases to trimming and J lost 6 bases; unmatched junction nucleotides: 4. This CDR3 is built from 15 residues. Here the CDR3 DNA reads TGCGCCAGCAGCCCAGGACTAGCGGGGCCCGGGGAGCTGTTTTTT. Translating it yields CASSPGLAGPGELFF.

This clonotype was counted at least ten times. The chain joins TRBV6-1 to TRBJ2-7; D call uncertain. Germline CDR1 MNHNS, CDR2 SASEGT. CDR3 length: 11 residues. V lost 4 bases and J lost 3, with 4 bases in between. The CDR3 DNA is TGTGCCAGCAGTGGGCTCTACGAGCAGTACTTC. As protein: CASSGLYEQYF.

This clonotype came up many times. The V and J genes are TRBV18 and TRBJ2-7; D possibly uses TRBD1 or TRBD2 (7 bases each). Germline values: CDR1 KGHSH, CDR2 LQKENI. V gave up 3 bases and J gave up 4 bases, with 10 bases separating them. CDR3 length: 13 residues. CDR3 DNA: TGTGCCAGCTCACCGCAGGGGGGGTACGAGCAGTACTTC. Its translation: CASSPQGGYEQYF.

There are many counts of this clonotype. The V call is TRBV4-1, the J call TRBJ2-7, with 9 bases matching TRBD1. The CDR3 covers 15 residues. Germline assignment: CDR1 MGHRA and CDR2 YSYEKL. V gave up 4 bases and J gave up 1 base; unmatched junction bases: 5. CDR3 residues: CASSPSGQGSYEQYF. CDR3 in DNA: TGCGCCAGCAGCCCTTCGGGACAGGGATCCTACGAGCAGTACTTC.

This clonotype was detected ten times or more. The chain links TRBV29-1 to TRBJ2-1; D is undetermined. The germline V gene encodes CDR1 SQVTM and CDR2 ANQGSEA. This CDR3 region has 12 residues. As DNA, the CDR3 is TGCATGGGGTTCAGGTCCTACAATGAGCAGTTCTTC. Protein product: CMGFRSYNEQFF.

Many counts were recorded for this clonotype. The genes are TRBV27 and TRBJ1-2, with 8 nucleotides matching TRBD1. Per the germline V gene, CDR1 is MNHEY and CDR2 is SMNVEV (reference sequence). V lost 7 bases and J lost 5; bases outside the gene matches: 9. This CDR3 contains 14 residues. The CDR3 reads CASTSGTGTYGYTF. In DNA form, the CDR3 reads TGTGCCAGCACTTCCGGGACAGGAACGTATGGCTACACCTTC.

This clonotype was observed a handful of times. For the CDR3, the DNA is TGTGCCAGCTCACCGGGACTATCCTCCAGAGAGCAGTTCTTC. Translated, it gives CASSPGLSSREQFF. The V call is TRBV18, the J call TRBJ2-1; 7 nucleotides agree with TRBD2. With V trimmed by 3 bases and J by 10 bases, 9 bases remained unmatched. This CDR3 contains 14 residues. CDR1 is KGHSH, CDR2 LQKENI, per germline.

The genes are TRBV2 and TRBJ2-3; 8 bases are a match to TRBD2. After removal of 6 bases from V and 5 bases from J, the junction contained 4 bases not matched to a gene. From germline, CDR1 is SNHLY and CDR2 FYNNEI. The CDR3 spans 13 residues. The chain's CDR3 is CASSREGIDTQYF. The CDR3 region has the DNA TGTGCCAGCAGCCGGGAGGGTATAGATACGCAGTATTTT.

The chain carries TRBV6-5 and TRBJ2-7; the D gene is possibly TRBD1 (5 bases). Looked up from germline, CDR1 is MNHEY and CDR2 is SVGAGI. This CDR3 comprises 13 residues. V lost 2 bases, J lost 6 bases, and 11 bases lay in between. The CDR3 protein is CASSYGPRAEQYF. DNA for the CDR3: TGTGCCAGCAGTTACGGCCCCAGGGCCGAGCAGTACTTC.

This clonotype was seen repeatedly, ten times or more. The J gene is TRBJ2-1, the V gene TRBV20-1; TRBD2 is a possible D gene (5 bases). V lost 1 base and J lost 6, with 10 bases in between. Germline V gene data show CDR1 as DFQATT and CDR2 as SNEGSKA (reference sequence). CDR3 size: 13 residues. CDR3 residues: CSARVAAGNEQFF. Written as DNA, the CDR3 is TGCAGTGCTAGAGTGGCCGCGGGCAATGAGCAGTTCTTC.

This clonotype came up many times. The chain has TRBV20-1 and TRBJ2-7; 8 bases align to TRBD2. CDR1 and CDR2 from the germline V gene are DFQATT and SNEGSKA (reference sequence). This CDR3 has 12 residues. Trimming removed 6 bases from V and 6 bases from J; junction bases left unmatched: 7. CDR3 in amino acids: CSAEAGAGEQYF. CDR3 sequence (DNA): TGCAGTGCCGAAGCGGGAGCGGGCGAGCAGTACTTC.

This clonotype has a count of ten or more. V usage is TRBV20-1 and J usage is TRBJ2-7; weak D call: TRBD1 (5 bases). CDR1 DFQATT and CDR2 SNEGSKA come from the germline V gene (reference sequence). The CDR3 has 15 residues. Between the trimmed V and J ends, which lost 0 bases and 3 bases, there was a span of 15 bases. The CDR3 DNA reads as TGCAGTGCTAGAGATGGGGCGTTACCAAACTACGAGCAGTACTTC. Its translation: CSARDGALPNYEQYF.

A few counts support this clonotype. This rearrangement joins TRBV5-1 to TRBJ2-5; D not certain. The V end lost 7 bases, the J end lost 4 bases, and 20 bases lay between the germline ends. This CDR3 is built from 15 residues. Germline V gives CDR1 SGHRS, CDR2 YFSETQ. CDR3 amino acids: CASLRTPNSPETQYF. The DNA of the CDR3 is TGCGCCAGCCTTAGGACGCCGAATTCACCAGAGACCCAGTACTTC.

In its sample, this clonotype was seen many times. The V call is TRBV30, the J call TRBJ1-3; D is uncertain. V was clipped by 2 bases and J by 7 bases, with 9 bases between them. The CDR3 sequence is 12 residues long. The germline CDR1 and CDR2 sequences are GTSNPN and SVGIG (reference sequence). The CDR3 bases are TGTGCCTGGAGTCCCGATATGAACACCATATATTTT. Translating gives CAWSPDMNTIYF. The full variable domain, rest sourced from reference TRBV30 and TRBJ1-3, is SQTIHQWPATLVQPVGSPLSLECTVEGTSNPNLYWYRQAAGRGLQLLFYSVGIGQISSEVPQNLSASRPQDRQFILSSKKLLLSDSGFYLCAWSPDMNTIYFGEGSWLTVV.

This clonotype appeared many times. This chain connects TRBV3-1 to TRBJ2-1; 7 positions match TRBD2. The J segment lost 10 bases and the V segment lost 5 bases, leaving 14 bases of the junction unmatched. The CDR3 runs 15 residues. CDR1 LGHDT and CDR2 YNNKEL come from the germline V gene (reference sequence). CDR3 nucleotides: TGTGCCAGCAGCTATAGCGGGCCCGGTGGTGGAGAGCAGTTCTTC. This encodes CASSYSGPGGGEQFF.

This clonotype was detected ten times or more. The CDR3 here is CASSLLGRHGYTF. As DNA, the CDR3 is TGTGCCAGCAGCCTGCTGGGCAGGCATGGCTACACCTTC. V usage is TRBV28 and J usage is TRBJ1-2; D ambiguous. Germline CDR1 is MDHEN and CDR2 is SYDVKM. The germline V and J ends were trimmed by 6 bases and 6 bases, with 14 bases remaining between them. This CDR3 is built from 13 residues.

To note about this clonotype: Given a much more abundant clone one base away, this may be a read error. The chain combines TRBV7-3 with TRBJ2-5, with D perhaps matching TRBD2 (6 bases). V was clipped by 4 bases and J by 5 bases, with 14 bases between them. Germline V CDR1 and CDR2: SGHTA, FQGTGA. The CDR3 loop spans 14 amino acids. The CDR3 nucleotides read TGTGCCAGCAGCTCCGGAGCCCGGGGGGAGACCCAGTACTTC. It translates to CASSSGARGETQYF.

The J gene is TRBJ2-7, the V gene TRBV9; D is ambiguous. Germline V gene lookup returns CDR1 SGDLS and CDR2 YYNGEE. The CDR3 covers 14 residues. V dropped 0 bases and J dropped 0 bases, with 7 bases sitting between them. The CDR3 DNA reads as TGTGCCAGCAGCGTAGAACCGAGCTCCTACGAGCAGTACTTC. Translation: CASSVEPSSYEQYF.

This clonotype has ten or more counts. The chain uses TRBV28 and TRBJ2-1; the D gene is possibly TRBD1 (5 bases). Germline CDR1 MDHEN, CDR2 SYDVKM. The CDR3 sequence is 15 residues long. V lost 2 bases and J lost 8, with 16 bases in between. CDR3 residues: CASSLPSVTGDEQFF. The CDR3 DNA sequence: TGTGCCAGCAGTTTACCAAGTGTTACAGGCGATGAGCAGTTCTTC.

The CDR3 DNA reads TGTGCCAGCAGTTCCCCAGGCCAGTCCGGTTATGAAAAACTGTTTTTT. Amino acid sequence: CASSSPGQSGYEKLFF. V gene TRBV28 combines with J gene TRBJ1-4, with D unresolved. With 4 bases removed from V and 6 bases from J, the gap between germline ends came to 18 bases. This CDR3 is built from 16 residues. In germline, CDR1 is MDHEN, CDR2 SYDVKM.

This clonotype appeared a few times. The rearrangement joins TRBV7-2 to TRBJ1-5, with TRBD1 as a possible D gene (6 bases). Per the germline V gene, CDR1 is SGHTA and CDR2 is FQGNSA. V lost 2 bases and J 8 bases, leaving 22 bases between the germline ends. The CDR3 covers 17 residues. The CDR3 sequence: CASSLSGGTGSMKPQHF. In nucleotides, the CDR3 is TGTGCCAGCAGCTTATCGGGGGGAACAGGGAGTATGAAGCCCCAGCATTTT.